The 30 T cell receptor beta chains below were found in one sample sequenced in a study of cytotoxic CD8 clonotypes in ibrutinib-treated CLL. TCRdb's table, derived via immunoSEQ multiplex PCR, lists solely in-frame clones and lacks some. The sample carries about 300,000 clones, approximately 76% recorded once. Source: PBMCs, taken at disease progression, from a patient treated with ibrutinib. These receptors were obtained from a human donor with chronic lymphocytic leukemia.

The DNA for the CDR3 is TGTGCCAGCTCGCGTGAGGTAGGCCAACCGACTAACTATGGCTACACCTTC. Its translation: CASSREVGQPTNYGYTF. This sequence joins TRBV18 and TRBJ1-2; no clear D. V was clipped by 6 bases and J by 0 bases, with 20 bases between them. CDR3 length: 17 residues. Germline-derived CDR1 and CDR2 are KGHSH and LQKENI.

A few counts support this clone. This chain joins TRBV7-2 and TRBJ2-3; D tentatively fits TRBD1 or TRBD2 (5 bases each). The CDR3 has 14 amino acids. Between the trimmed V and J ends, which lost 7 bases and 4 bases, there was a span of 15 bases. Germline V gene lookup returns CDR1 SGHTA and CDR2 FQGNSA. The chain's CDR3 is CASTTVRGADTQYF. As DNA, the CDR3 is TGTGCCAGCACGACGGTTAGGGGAGCAGATACGCAGTATTTT.

This chain links TRBV9 with TRBJ1-2; possible D gene TRBD1, 5 bases. Germline lookup yields CDR1 SGDLS and CDR2 YYNGEE. This CDR3 has 15 amino acids. V was cut by 2 bases and J by 6 bases, with 17 bases left in between. The DNA of the CDR3 is TGTGCCAGCAGCGTGGGAGGGGTAGGGAAGGATGGCTACACCTTC. Translated: CASSVGGVGKDGYTF.

The V call is TRBV27, the J call TRBJ1-5; D ambiguous. The germline gives CDR1 MNHEY, CDR2 SMNVEV (reference sequence). V dropped 6 bases and J dropped 4 bases, with 19 bases sitting between them. The CDR3 length is 16 residues. The DNA of the CDR3 is TGTGCCAGCAGCCCTTCAGGCGCCTCAGGAAATCAGCCCCAGCATTTT. Protein: CASSPSGASGNQPQHF.

This chain uses TRBV4-1 with TRBJ2-7, with 13 bases that match TRBD2. J was trimmed by 6 bases and V by 3 bases; bases with no gene match: 5. The CDR3 has 15 amino acids. Germline CDR1 and CDR2: MGHRA and YSYEKL. The CDR3 nucleotides read TGCGCCAGCAGCCATGGACTAGCGGGAGAGTTCGAGCAGTACTTC. It yields the protein CASSHGLAGEFEQYF.

The chain links TRBV5-1 to TRBJ2-7; D not resolved. CDR3 length: 14 amino acids. V lost 0 bases and J 0 bases, leaving 7 bases between the germline ends. The germline CDR1 and CDR2 sequences are SGHRS and YFSETQ. CDR3 loop: CASSLARSSYEQYF. The DNA for the CDR3 is TGCGCCAGCAGCTTGGCCCGGAGCTCCTACGAGCAGTACTTC.

The chain links TRBV28 to TRBJ2-1, with a tentative D call TRBD2 (5 bases). The CDR3 sequence is 12 residues long. The V and J ends lost 6 bases and 9 bases respectively, with 12 bases between them. Germline V lookup: CDR1 MDHEN, CDR2 SYDVKM. The CDR3 spells CASSQLGLEQFF. CDR3 bases: TGTGCCAGCAGCCAACTAGGTCTTGAGCAGTTCTTC.

The chain has TRBV4-3 and TRBJ2-1; TRBD2 matches 8 bases. Germline CDR1 reads LGHNA; CDR2 reads YSLEER. Trimming at V came to 1 base and at J to 7 bases, leaving 3 bases not matched to a gene. This CDR3 is 14 amino acids long. The CDR3 spells CASSQVSGSNEQFF. In DNA form, the CDR3 reads TGCGCCAGCAGCCAAGTGAGCGGGAGTAATGAGCAGTTCTTC.

The chain couples TRBV19 to TRBJ1-5, with 7 positions matching TRBD1. This CDR3 comprises 17 residues. V trimming: 6 bases; J trimming: 2 bases; junction bases outside the gene matches: 13. Germline assignment: CDR1 LNHDA and CDR2 SQIVND (reference sequence). The CDR3 here is CASRTERQGVGNQPQHF. CDR3 DNA sequence: TGTGCCAGTAGGACGGAGAGACAGGGAGTGGGCAATCAGCCCCAGCATTTT.

This clone has a single count. The rearrangement uses TRBV6-6 and TRBJ2-5; 8 bases align to TRBD1. Trimming removed 10 bases from V and 5 bases from J; junction bases left unmatched: 12. In germline, CDR1 is MNHNY, CDR2 SVGAGI (reference sequence). The CDR3 has 14 residues. This CDR3 reads CATTDGRGRETQYF. The CDR3 DNA is TGTGCCACAACTGATGGCAGGGGGCGGGAGACCCAGTACTTC.

This rearrangement joins TRBV19 to TRBJ2-3; the match to TRBD2 covers 8 bases. This CDR3 is built from 15 residues. The trim removed 3 bases at V and 2 bases at J, leaving 4 bases unmatched. Germline CDR1 LNHDA, CDR2 SQIVND (reference sequence). The CDR3 bases are TGTGCCAGTAGTATTGCAGCGGGGGACACAGATACGCAGTATTTT. It translates to CASSIAAGDTDTQYF.

The chain recombines TRBV5-6 with TRBJ2-7; TRBD2 matches 16 bases. CDR1 and CDR2 (germline): SGHDT, YYEEEE. The J segment lost 7 bases and the V segment lost 3 bases, leaving 1 base of the junction unmatched. There are 14 residues in the CDR3. Written as DNA, the CDR3 is TGTGCCAGCAGCTCGGGACTAGCGGGAGGGGAGCAGTACTTC. Protein: CASSSGLAGGEQYF.

The J gene is TRBJ2-1, the V gene TRBV5-1; 7 bases are a match to TRBD2. The germline V gene has CDR1 SGHRS and CDR2 YFSETQ. J gave up 3 bases and V 7 bases, and 10 bases lay outside the gene matches. This CDR3 is built from 15 residues. The CDR3 DNA follows: TGCGCCAGCCCCGGTAGGGAGGGTGTCTACAATGAGCAGTTCTTC. It encodes CASPGREGVYNEQFF. The full variable domain, its missing parts supplied by reference TRBV5-1 and TRBJ2-1, is KAGVTQTPRYLIKTRGQQVTLSCSPISGHRSVSWYQQTPGQGLQFLFEYFSETQRNKGNFPGRFSGRQFSNSRSEMNVSTLELGDSALYLCASPGREGVYNEQFFGPGTRLTVL.

The rearrangement uses TRBV18 and TRBJ2-7; D ambiguous. Per germline, CDR1 KGHSH and CDR2 LQKENI. The germline V and J ends were trimmed by 3 bases and 2 bases, with 11 bases remaining between them. The CDR3 runs 14 residues. CDR3 DNA: TGTGCCAGCTCACCCTGGTCGGGCCCCTACGAGCAGTACTTC. This codes for CASSPWSGPYEQYF.

The CDR3: CATKDRPNQPQHF. CDR3 nucleotides: TGTGCCACCAAGGACAGGCCCAATCAGCCCCAGCATTTT. The rearrangement links TRBV19 to TRBJ1-5; 7 bases fit TRBD1. V lost 10 bases and J lost 3; bases outside the gene matches: 6. Germline V gives CDR1 LNHDA, CDR2 SQIVND (reference sequence). CDR3 size: 13 residues.

As DNA, the CDR3 is TGTGCCAGCAGCCCACCCCGACTGGCGGGGGGGATTTACGAGCAGTACTTC. The encoded protein is CASSPPRLAGGIYEQYF. This sequence joins TRBV11-2 and TRBJ2-7; 9 nucleotides agree with TRBD2. Losses at the gene ends were 5 bases for V and 4 bases for J; bases not matched to a gene: 15. The CDR3 totals 17 residues. The germline V gene has CDR1 SGHAT and CDR2 FQNNGV.

The rearrangement joins TRBV2 to TRBJ2-1, with TRBD1 matching over 11 bases. Germline V lookup: CDR1 SNHLY, CDR2 FYNNEI. Losses at the gene ends were 8 bases for V and 6 bases for J; bases not matched to a gene: 9. The CDR3 spans 15 residues. CDR3 bases: TGTGCCAGCCAACCCGGGACAGGGGGTGCCAATGAGCAGTTCTTC. This translates into CASQPGTGGANEQFF.

The V and J genes are TRBV29-1 and TRBJ2-3; possible D gene TRBD1, 6 bases. The germline V and J ends were trimmed by 3 bases and 1 base, with 17 bases remaining between them. Germline V gene lookup returns CDR1 SQVTM and CDR2 ANQGSEA. This CDR3 is built from 16 residues. The CDR3 region has the DNA TGCAGCGTTGACTTTGGGGGCGGGCAGCGCACAGATACGCAGTATTTT. It yields the protein CSVDFGGGQRTDTQYF.

The chain uses TRBV7-2 and TRBJ1-5, with no clear D. CDR1 and CDR2 (germline): SGHTA, FQGNSA. This CDR3 spans 15 amino acids. Trimming shortened V by 2 bases and J by 4 bases, and 12 bases separated the two germline ends. The CDR3 protein is CASSLTVSFNQPQHF. The CDR3, as DNA: TGTGCCAGCAGCTTAACTGTCAGTTTTAATCAGCCCCAGCATTTT. The variable domain in full, completed from reference TRBV7-2 and TRBJ1-5, reads GAGVSQSPSNKVTEKGKDVELRCDPISGHTALYWYRQSLGQGLEFLIYFQGNSAPDKSGLPSDRFSAERTGGSVSTLTIQRTQQEDSAVYLCASSLTVSFNQPQHFGDGTRLSIL.

This clone was found once. The chain employs TRBV7-3 and TRBJ1-2; 8 bases agree with TRBD1. Germline V gene lookup returns CDR1 SGHTA and CDR2 FQGTGA. The V gene end was trimmed by 5 bases and the J gene end by 8 bases; junction bases not matched to a gene: 10. The CDR3 totals 14 residues. In nucleotides, the CDR3 is TGTGCCAGCAGCACCACTATACAGGGGGACGGCTACACCTTC. Encoded protein: CASSTTIQGDGYTF.

The J gene is TRBJ2-7, the V gene TRBV5-4; TRBD2 agrees at 8 bases. Germline values: CDR1 SGHNT, CDR2 YYREEE (reference sequence). The CDR3 spans 14 residues. J was trimmed by 2 bases and V by 3 bases; bases with no gene match: 4. CDR3 loop: CASSSLAGAYEQYF. The CDR3 DNA follows: TGTGCCAGCAGCTCTCTAGCGGGTGCCTACGAGCAGTACTTC.

This clone showed up just once. The genes are TRBV7-9 and TRBJ2-1, with 11 bases matching TRBD2. The trim removed 5 bases at V and 5 bases at J, leaving 5 bases unmatched. This CDR3 has 15 amino acids. The germline CDR1 and CDR2 sequences are SEHNR and FQNEAQ (reference sequence). Written as DNA, the CDR3 is TGTGCCAGCAGCCCGCGACTAGCGGGGAACAATGAGCAGTTCTTC. It yields the protein CASSPRLAGNNEQFF.

The genes are TRBV18 and TRBJ2-7, with 11 bases that match TRBD1. The CDR3 spans 13 residues. V lost 3 bases to trimming and J lost 7 bases; unmatched junction nucleotides: 2. From germline, CDR1 is KGHSH and CDR2 LQKENI. CDR3 region: CASSPGQGGEQYF. The CDR3 DNA is TGTGCCAGCTCACCGGGACAGGGGGGAGAGCAGTACTTC.

This chain connects TRBV10-3 to TRBJ2-1, with D perhaps TRBD1 (6 bases). V lost 7 bases and J 6 bases, leaving 7 bases between the germline ends. From germline, CDR1 is ENHRY and CDR2 SYGVKD. The CDR3 is 11 residues long. In nucleotides, the CDR3 is TGTGCCATCATGGGGGCCAATGAGCAGTTCTTC. Amino acid sequence: CAIMGANEQFF.

The CDR3 loop is CASSKQGLGYTF. CDR3 in DNA: TGTGCCAGCAGTAAACAGGGTTTAGGCTACACCTTC. The genes are TRBV11-2 and TRBJ1-2; TRBD1 might be the D (6 bases). Germline V gives CDR1 SGHAT, CDR2 FQNNGV. Trimming cost V 6 bases and J 8 bases, with 13 bases left between them. The CDR3 has 12 residues.

The chain couples TRBV6-1 to TRBJ1-3, with 11 bases that match TRBD1. Germline-derived CDR1 and CDR2 are MNHNS and SASEGT. The junction had 9 bases not matched to a gene; V was cut back by 4 bases and J by 4 bases. The CDR3 covers 17 residues. The CDR3 loop reads CASSVDRGPTTGNTIYF. The CDR3, as DNA: TGTGCCAGCAGTGTGGACAGGGGGCCCACCACGGGAAACACCATATATTTT.

CDR3 region: CASSTTGADTQYF. The CDR3 DNA follows: TGTGCCAGCAGTACAACAGGGGCAGATACGCAGTATTTT. This chain connects TRBV28 to TRBJ2-3, with 7 bases that match TRBD1. After removal of 5 bases from V and 4 bases from J, the junction contained 3 bases not matched to a gene. The CDR3 is 13 amino acids. Germline-derived CDR1 and CDR2 are MDHEN and SYDVKM.

The V call is TRBV10-2, the J call TRBJ2-5; no clear D. The ends were cut back, 6 bases at V and 1 base at J, with 6 bases in the middle. Germline-derived CDR1 and CDR2 are WSHSY and SAAADI. The CDR3 has 12 residues. CDR3: CASREIQETQYF. The CDR3 coding sequence is TGCGCCAGCAGAGAGATCCAAGAGACCCAGTACTTC.

The chain couples TRBV4-3 to TRBJ2-7; no definite D call. CDR3 length equals 13 residues. Germline-derived CDR1 and CDR2 are LGHNA and YSLEER. V was cut by 4 bases and J by 3 bases, with 10 bases left in between. The CDR3 nucleotides are TGCGCCAGCAGCCCCCAAATTGGCTACGAGCAGTACTTC. Protein sequence: CASSPQIGYEQYF.

CDR3 DNA sequence: TGTGCCAGCGCCGGGACGACTGAAAAACTGTTTTTT. It specifies CASAGTTEKLFF. The gene calls are TRBV6-1 and TRBJ1-4; D might be TRBD1 (5 bases). The germline V gene encodes CDR1 MNHNS and CDR2 SASEGT. The germline V and J ends were trimmed by 8 bases and 7 bases, with 11 bases remaining between them. The CDR3 is 12 amino acids.